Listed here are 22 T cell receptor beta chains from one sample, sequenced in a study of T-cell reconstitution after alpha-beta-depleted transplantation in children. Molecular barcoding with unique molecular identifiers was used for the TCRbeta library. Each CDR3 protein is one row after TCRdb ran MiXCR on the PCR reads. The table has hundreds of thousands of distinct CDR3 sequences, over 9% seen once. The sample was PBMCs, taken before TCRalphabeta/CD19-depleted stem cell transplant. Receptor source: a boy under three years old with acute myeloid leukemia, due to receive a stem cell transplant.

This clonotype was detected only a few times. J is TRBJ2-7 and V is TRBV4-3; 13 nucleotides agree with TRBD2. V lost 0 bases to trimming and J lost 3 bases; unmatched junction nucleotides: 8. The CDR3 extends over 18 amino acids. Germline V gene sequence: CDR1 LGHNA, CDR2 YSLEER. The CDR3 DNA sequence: TGCGCCAGCAGCCAAGAGAGGACTAGCGGGAGAGGGCTCTACGAGCAGTACTTC. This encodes CASSQERTSGRGLYEQYF.

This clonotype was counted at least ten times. The CDR3 DNA is TGTGCCAGCAGTTACCGGGACAGCTACGAGCAGTACTTC. Amino acids: CASSYRDSYEQYF. The chain carries TRBV28 and TRBJ2-7, with 7 nucleotides matching TRBD1. From germline, CDR1 is MDHEN and CDR2 SYDVKM. V lost 4 bases to trimming and J lost 3 bases; unmatched junction nucleotides: 3. The CDR3 runs to 13 residues.

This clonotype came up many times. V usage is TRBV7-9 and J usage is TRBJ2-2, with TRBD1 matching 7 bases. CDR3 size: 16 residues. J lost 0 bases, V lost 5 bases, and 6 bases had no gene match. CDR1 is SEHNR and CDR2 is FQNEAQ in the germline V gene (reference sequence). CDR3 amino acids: CASSPPDRPNTGELFF. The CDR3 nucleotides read TGTGCCAGCAGCCCCCCGGACAGGCCGAACACCGGGGAGCTGTTTTTT.

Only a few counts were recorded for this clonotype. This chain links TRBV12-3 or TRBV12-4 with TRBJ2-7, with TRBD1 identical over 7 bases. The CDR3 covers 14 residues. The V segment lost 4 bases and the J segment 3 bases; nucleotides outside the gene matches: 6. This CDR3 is CASSWDSGLYEQYF. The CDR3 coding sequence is TGTGCCAGCAGTTGGGACAGTGGCCTCTACGAGCAGTACTTC.

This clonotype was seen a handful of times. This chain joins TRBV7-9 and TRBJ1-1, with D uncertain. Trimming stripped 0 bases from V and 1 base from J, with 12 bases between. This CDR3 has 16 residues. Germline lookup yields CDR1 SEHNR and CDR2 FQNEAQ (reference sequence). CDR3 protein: CASSLAPAGSNTEAFF. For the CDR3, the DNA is TGTGCCAGCAGCTTAGCACCGGCAGGCTCGAACACTGAAGCTTTCTTT.

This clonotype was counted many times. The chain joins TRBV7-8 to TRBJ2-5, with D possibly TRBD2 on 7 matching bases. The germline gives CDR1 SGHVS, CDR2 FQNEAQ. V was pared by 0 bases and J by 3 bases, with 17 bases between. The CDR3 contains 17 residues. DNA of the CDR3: TGTGCCAGCAGCTTAGCGGCCTGGCGGGGGCTTGAAGAGACCCAGTACTTC. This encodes CASSLAAWRGLEETQYF.

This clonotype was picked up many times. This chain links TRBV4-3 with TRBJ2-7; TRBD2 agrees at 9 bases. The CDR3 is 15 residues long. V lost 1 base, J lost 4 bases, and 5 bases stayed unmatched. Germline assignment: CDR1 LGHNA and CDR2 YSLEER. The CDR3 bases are TGCGCCAGCAGCCAAGGTAGCGGGAGTGGGTACGAGCAGTACTTC. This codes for CASSQGSGSGYEQYF.

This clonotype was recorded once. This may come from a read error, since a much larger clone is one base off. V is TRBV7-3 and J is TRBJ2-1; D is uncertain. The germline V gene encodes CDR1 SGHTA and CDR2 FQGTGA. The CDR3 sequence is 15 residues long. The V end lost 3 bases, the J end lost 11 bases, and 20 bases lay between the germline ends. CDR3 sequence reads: CASSFRPSRYNQQFF. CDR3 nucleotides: TGTGCCAGCAGCTTTCGCCCGTCCCGTTATAATCAGCAGTTCTTC. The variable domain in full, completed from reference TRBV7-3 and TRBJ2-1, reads GAGVSQTPSNKVTEKGKYVELRCDPISGHTALYWYRQSLGQGPEFLIYFQGTGAADDSGLPNDRFFAVRPEGSVSTLKIQRTERGDSAVYLCASSFRPSRYNQQFFGPGTRLTVL.

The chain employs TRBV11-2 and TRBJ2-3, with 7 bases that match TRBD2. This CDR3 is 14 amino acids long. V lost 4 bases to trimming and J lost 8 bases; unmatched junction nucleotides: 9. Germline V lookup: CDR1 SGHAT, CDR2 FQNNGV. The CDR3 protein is CASSSQREEGTQYF. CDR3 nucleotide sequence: TGTGCCAGCAGCTCCCAGCGGGAAGAGGGTACGCAGTATTTT.

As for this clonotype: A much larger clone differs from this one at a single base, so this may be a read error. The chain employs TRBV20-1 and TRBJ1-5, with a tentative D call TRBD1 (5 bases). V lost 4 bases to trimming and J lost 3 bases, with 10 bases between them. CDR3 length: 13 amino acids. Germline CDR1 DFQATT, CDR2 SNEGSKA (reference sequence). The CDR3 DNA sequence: TGCAGTGCTACGTTCAGGGACAATCAGCCCCAGCATTTT. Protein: CSATFRDNQPQHF.

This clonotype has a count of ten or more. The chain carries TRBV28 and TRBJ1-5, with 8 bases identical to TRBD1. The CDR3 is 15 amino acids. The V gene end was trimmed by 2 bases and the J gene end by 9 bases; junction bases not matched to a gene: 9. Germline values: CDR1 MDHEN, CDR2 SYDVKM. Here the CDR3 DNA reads TGTGCCAGCAGTTTAGGACAGGGCCTGCAGGGGCCCCAGCATTTT. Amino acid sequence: CASSLGQGLQGPQHF.

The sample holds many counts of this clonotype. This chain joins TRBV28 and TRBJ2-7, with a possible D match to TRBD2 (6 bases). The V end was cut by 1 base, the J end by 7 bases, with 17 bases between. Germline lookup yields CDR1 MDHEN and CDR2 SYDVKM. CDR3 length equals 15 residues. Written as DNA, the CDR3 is TGTGCCAGCAGTTTATTATACAACGAAAGCGGGGAGCAGTACTTC. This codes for CASSLLYNESGEQYF.

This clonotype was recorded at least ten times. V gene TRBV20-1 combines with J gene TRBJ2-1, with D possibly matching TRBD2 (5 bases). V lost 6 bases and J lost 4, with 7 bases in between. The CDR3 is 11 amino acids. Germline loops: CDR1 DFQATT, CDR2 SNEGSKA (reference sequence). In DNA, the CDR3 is TGCAGTGCAGGACTTTACAATGAGCAGTTCTTC. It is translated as CSAGLYNEQFF.

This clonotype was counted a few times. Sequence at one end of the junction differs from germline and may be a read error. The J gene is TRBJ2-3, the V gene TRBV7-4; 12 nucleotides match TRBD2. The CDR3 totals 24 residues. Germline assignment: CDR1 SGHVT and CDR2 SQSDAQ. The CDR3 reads CASRLATGLAGPWPTPITTDTQYF. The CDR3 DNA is TGTGCCAGCAGGTTAGCCACGGGACTAGCGGGTCCCTGGCCCACTCCGATTACCACAGATACGCAGTATTTT.

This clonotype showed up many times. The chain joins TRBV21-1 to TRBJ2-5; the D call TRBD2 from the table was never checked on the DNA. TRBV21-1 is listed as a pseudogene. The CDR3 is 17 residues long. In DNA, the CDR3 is TGTGCCAGCAGCTCCCGGGCAGAGCGGGAGGCCCGAGAGACCCAGTACTTC. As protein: CASSSRAEREARETQYF.

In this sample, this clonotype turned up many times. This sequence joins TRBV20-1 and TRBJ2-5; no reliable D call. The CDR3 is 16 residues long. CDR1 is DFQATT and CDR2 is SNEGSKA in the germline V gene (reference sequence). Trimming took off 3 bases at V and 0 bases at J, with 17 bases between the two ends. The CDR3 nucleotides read TGCAGTGCTAGTCTTGGGCAGGCGTCGTACCAAGAGACCCAGTACTTC. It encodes CSASLGQASYQETQYF.

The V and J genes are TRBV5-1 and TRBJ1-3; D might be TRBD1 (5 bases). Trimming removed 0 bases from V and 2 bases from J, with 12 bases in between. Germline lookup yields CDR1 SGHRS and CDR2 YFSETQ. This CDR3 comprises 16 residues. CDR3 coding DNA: TGCGCCAGCAGCTTGGAGTCCCAGGGAACTGGAAACACCATATATTTT. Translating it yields CASSLESQGTGNTIYF.

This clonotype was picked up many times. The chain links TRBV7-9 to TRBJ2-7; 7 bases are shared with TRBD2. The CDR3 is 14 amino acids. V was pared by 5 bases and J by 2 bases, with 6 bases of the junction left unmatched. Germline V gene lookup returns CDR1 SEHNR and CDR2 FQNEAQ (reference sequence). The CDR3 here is CASSATSVPYEQYF. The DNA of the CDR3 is TGTGCCAGCAGCGCTACTAGCGTCCCCTACGAGCAGTACTTC.

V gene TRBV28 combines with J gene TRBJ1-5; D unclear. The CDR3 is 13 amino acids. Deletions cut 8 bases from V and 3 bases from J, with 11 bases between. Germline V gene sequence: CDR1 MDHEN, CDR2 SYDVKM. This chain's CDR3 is CASYGRDNQPQHF. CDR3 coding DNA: TGTGCCAGCTATGGACGGGACAATCAGCCCCAGCATTTT.

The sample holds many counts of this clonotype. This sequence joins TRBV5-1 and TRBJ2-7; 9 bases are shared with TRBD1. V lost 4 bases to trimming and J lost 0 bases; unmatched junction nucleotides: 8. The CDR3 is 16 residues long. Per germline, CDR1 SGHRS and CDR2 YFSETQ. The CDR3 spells CASSVPGQGTSYEQYF. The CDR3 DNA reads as TGCGCCAGCAGCGTCCCGGGACAGGGAACCTCCTACGAGCAGTACTTC.

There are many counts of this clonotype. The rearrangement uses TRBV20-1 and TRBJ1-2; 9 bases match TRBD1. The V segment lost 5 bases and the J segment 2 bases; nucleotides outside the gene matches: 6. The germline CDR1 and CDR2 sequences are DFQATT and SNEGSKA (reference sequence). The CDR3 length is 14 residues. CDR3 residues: CSAGPGQGNYGYTF. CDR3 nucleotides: TGCAGTGCTGGGCCGGGACAGGGCAACTATGGCTACACCTTC.

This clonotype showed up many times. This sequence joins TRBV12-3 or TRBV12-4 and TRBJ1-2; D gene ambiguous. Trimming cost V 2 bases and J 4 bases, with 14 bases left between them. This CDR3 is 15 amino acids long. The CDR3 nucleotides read TGTGCCAGCAGTTTAACGTCCAGCGGGATCTATGGCTACACCTTC. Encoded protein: CASSLTSSGIYGYTF.